The next 5 T cell receptor beta chains were all read from a single sample in a study of molecular identifiers for immune sequencing clone quantification. TCRdb processed the PCR reads anew with MiXCR; each CDR3 protein has one entry. The sample holds under 800,000 distinct CDR3 sequences, around 25% seen once. The sequenced sample was naive CD8+ T cells from blood, with Jurkat cell RNA spiked in. As for subset: FACS-sorted CD8+CD4-CCR7+CD45RA+ naive T cells. The receptor set was obtained from a human donor in good health. Some libraries in this study had Jurkat cell RNA spiked in.

This clonotype was counted many times. The chain joins TRBV7-9 to TRBJ2-3; possible D gene TRBD2, 7 bases. This CDR3 has 15 residues. The V and J ends lost 5 bases and 6 bases respectively, with 18 bases between them. Germline CDR1 and CDR2: SEHNR and FQNEAQ (reference sequence). The CDR3 DNA reads as TGTGCCAGCAGCATTCATGGGGGGGCCATGGATACGCAGTATTTT. Its protein product is CASSIHGGAMDTQYF.

A remark on this clonotype: This sequence may be a read error, since a much larger clone differs from it by one base. The rearrangement joins TRBV5-3 to TRBJ2-3; 11 positions agree with TRBD2. TRBV5-3 is filed as an ORF, its function uncertain. The CDR3 is 15 residues long. The CDR3 nucleotides are TGTGCCAGCAGCTCCCCTAGCGGGGGGTTGAGTACGCAGTATTTT. Translation gives CASSSPSGGLSTQYF.

This clonotype was counted only a few times. The chain couples TRBV3-1 to TRBJ2-6; D is unclear. V gave up 0 bases and J gave up 2 bases, with 11 bases separating them. Germline CDR1 LGHDT, CDR2 YNNKEL (reference sequence). The CDR3 is 17 residues long. The CDR3 protein is CASSQDTRQAGANVLTF. The DNA of the CDR3 is TGTGCCAGCAGCCAAGATACGCGGCAGGCTGGGGCCAACGTCCTGACTTTC.

Note on this clonotype: It is likely a read error, because the conserved phenylalanine at the end of the CDR3 is missing. V is TRBV5-4 and J is TRBJ1-1; D is perhaps TRBD1 (5 bases). The CDR3 has 13 residues. Germline values: CDR1 SGHNT, CDR2 YYREEE (reference sequence). The ends were cut back, 1 base at V and 6 bases at J, with 10 bases in the middle. CDR3 sequence: CASSLSQGSEAFS. CDR3 DNA sequence: TGTGCCAGCAGCTTGAGCCAGGGATCTGAAGCTTTCTCT.

This clonotype has ten or more counts. J is TRBJ2-5 and V is TRBV7-8; TRBD2 matches 8 bases. This CDR3 region has 14 residues. Trimming cost V 6 bases and J 3 bases; bases outside gene matches: 6. In germline, CDR1 is SGHVS, CDR2 FQNEAQ. CDR3 in amino acids: CASSHEAGEETQYF. The CDR3 nucleotides are TGTGCCAGCAGTCACGAAGCGGGGGAAGAGACCCAGTACTTC.